The clone carrying this T cell receptor (beta chain) has a handful of counts. A second roughly 6 to 11 cycle PCR used barcoded and J-beta primers. One entry per CDR3 protein, called by TCRdb with MiXCR from the 5' RACE reads. The table shows 1,800,000 or so distinct CDR3 sequences, with roughly 43% occurring only once. This sample is drawn from a study of blood T cells in healthy people across ages. Trimming removed 6 bases from V and 5 bases from J, with 26 bases in between. The CDR3 has 16 amino acids. Germline-derived CDR1 and CDR2 are DFQATT and SNEGSKA (reference sequence). This receptor was identified in a human donor in good health. The sample was blood. The chain couples TRBV20-1 to TRBJ2-7, with D possibly TRBD2 on 6 matching bases. The CDR3 reads CSAFLRYGGEIDEQYF. The CDR3 nucleotides read TGCAGTGCGTTTTTACGTTACGGCGGGGAGATCGACGAGCAGTACTTC.